A single sample gave rise to the 9 T cell receptor beta chains below, sequenced in a study of beta chain features in type 1 diabetes. The investigators reverse transcribed all of the isolated RNA, so they sequenced expressed TCRB transcripts. TCRdb keeps only in-frame clones here, not all; method: immunoSEQ multiplex PCR. Of about 240,000 clones in the sample, 27% were seen once. The source material was central memory CD4+ T cells from blood. Receptors were obtained from a man between 25 and 39 years old in good health.

The chain has TRBV9 and TRBJ2-5; 11 positions match TRBD2. J lost 4 bases, V lost 0 bases, and 5 bases had no gene match. This CDR3 has 16 residues. Germline CDR1 and CDR2: SGDLS and YYNGEE. The CDR3 is CASSVGLAGGGETQYF. The CDR3 DNA is TGTGCCAGCAGCGTAGGTCTAGCGGGAGGTGGAGAGACCCAGTACTTC.

This clone has a count of ten or more. This chain joins TRBV19 and TRBJ2-1; 14 nucleotides match TRBD2. The germline V gene encodes CDR1 LNHDA and CDR2 SQIVND (reference sequence). The V segment lost 8 bases and the J segment 5 bases; nucleotides outside the gene matches: 5. CDR3 length equals 15 residues. CDR3 protein: CASRVTSGRDNEQFF. CDR3 nucleotide sequence: TGTGCCAGTCGAGTGACTAGCGGGAGGGACAATGAGCAGTTCTTC.

The sample holds a few counts of this clone. V gene TRBV18 combines with J gene TRBJ1-1, with 7 bases fitting TRBD1. After removal of 1 base from V and 7 bases from J, the junction contained 6 bases not matched to a gene. Germline CDR1 and CDR2: KGHSH and LQKENI. The CDR3 is 14 amino acids. This CDR3 is CASSPQGASGEAFF. In DNA form, the CDR3 reads TGTGCCAGCTCACCACAGGGGGCGAGTGGTGAAGCTTTCTTT.

The chain recombines TRBV6-1 with TRBJ2-1; a possible D gene is TRBD2 (5 bases). The V gene's germline CDR1 is MNHNS and CDR2 SASEGT. The CDR3 sequence is 13 residues long. Trimming took off 0 bases at V and 15 bases at J, with 15 bases between the two ends. The chain's CDR3 is CASSEAEERGRFF. Written as DNA, the CDR3 is TGTGCCAGCAGTGAAGCGGAGGAGCGCGGGCGGTTCTTC.

This clone was recorded a few times. V usage is TRBV7-2 and J usage is TRBJ2-3, with D possibly being TRBD2 (5 bases). The V end was cut by 1 base, the J end by 6 bases, with 14 bases between. This CDR3 region has 15 residues. Germline V gene data show CDR1 as SGHTA and CDR2 as FQGNSA. DNA for the CDR3: TGTGCCAGCAGCTTAGAATCGCTAGCTTCTGATACGCAGTATTTT. Encoded protein: CASSLESLASDTQYF. Filled out from reference TRBV7-2 and TRBJ2-3, the complete variable domain reads GAGVSQSPSNKVTEKGKDVELRCDPISGHTALYWYRQSLGQGLEFLIYFQGNSAPDKSGLPSDRFSAERTGGSVSTLTIQRTQQEDSAVYLCASSLESLASDTQYFGPGTRLTVL.

This clone appeared a few times. CDR3 loop: CSVLGAVTDTQYF. The CDR3 DNA reads as TGCAGCGTTCTTGGTGCGGTGACAGATACGCAGTATTTT. This chain uses TRBV29-1 with TRBJ2-3; no definite D call. This CDR3 contains 13 residues. Per the germline V gene, CDR1 is SQVTM and CDR2 is ANQGSEA. V was shortened by 5 bases and J by 3 bases, with 12 bases between the two germline ends.

This sequence joins TRBV18 and TRBJ2-7; D is uncertain. V dropped 1 base and J dropped 0 bases, with 10 bases sitting between them. Germline V CDR1 and CDR2: KGHSH, LQKENI. The CDR3 loop spans 15 amino acids. CDR3 loop: CASSPQARRSYEQYF. CDR3 DNA: TGTGCCAGCTCACCACAGGCCCGCCGCTCCTACGAGCAGTACTTC.

The V call is TRBV5-1, the J call TRBJ1-1; no clear D. The CDR3 is 13 residues long. The V and J ends lost 1 base and 8 bases respectively, with 12 bases between them. The germline V gene has CDR1 SGHRS and CDR2 YFSETQ. CDR3 DNA: TGCGCCAGCAGCTTGAACGTCCAGGAAGAAGCTTTCTTT. It translates to CASSLNVQEEAFF.

The chain is built from TRBV10-3 and TRBJ2-5; TRBD1 or TRBD2 may be the D gene (5 bases each). Deletions cut 3 bases from V and 1 base from J, with 6 bases between. CDR1 ENHRY and CDR2 SYGVKD come from the germline V gene. The CDR3 runs to 13 residues. The CDR3 bases are TGTGCCATCAGTGATGGGACCCAAGAGACCCAGTACTTC. As protein: CAISDGTQETQYF.